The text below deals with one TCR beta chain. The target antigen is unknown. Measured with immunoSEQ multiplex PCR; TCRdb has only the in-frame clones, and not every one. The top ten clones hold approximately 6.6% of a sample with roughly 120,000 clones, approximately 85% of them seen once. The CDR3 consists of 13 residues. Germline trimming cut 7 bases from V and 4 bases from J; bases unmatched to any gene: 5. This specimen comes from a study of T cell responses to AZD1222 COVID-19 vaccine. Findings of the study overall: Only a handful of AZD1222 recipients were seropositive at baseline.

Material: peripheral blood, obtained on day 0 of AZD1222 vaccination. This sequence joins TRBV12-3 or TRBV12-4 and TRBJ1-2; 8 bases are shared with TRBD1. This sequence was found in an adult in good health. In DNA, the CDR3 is TGTGCCAGCACCCCCGGACAGGGCTATGGCTACACCTTC. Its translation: CASTPGQGYGYTF.